This T cell receptor beta chain was recorded in a study of PD-L1 blockade in urothelial cancer. Study context: Blood was evaluated 3 weeks (second dose) and 6 weeks after therapy began. The median T cell count in blood samples was over 140,000.

Each PCR received spiked synthetic TCR analog templates. Sequencing was performed with immunoSEQ multiplex PCR; in TCRdb, only in-frame clones are kept and a portion is missing. The table records more than 85,000 clones, 91% of them present only once. Patients in the study were battling locally advanced or metastatic urothelial carcinoma. CDR1 and CDR2 from the germline V gene are SGDLS and YYNGEE. The junction had 5 bases not matched to a gene; V was cut back by 4 bases and J by 6 bases. This CDR3 contains 15 residues. The sample holds one count of this clone. The clonotype comes from an elderly woman with urothelial cancer. The chain uses TRBV9 and TRBJ1-4; 11 nucleotides agree with TRBD1. The sample in question was PBMCs, obtained around atezolizumab (anti-PD-L1) treatment. CDR3 in DNA: TGTGCCAGCAGCTCTGGGACAGGGGGAGATGAAAAACTGTTTTTT. Translation gives CASSSGTGGDEKLFF.